The 6 T cell receptor beta chains given below trace back to one sample, sequenced in a study of T cells expressing NK-cell markers. From the 5' RACE reads, TCRdb lists one entry per CDR3 protein and no DNA. The listing records roughly 180,000 distinct CDR3 sequences. The sequenced sample consisted of blood T cells: a sorted CD56 or NKG2C T cell subset, CD4+ or CD8+ T cells, or bulk PBMC T cells (not recorded which). These receptors were obtained from a man aged 18-75 years in good health.

V is TRBV7-9 and J is TRBJ2-3; TCRdb outputs TRBD1, but without DNA this stays unchecked. Per germline, CDR1 SEHNR and CDR2 FQNEAQ (reference sequence). The CDR3 totals 17 residues. CDR3 in amino acids: CASSFSSAGVGTDTQYF.

The chain is built from TRBV29-1 and TRBJ1-1; the TCRdb call, TRBD1, lacks DNA for checking. This CDR3 is built from 13 residues. Germline CDR1 is SQVTM and CDR2 is ANQGSEA. CDR3 residues: CSVAPGQGTEAFF.

The gene calls are TRBV7-2 and TRBJ2-1; TCRdb's D call of TRBD2 is untestable without DNA. Germline assignment: CDR1 SGHTA and CDR2 FQGNSA. This CDR3 is built from 14 residues. CDR3 protein: CASSFSGGDNEQFF. The full variable domain, in which reference TRBV7-2 and TRBJ2-1 provide the parts outside the CDR3, is GAGVSQSPSNKVTEKGKDVELRCDPISGHTALYWYRQSLGQGLEFLIYFQGNSAPDKSGLPSDRFSAERTGGSVSTLTIQRTQQEDSAVYLCASSFSGGDNEQFFGPGTRLTVL.

The rearrangement links TRBV5-1 to TRBJ2-3; there is no DNA to check the TCRdb D call of TRBD2. CDR1 SGHRS and CDR2 YFSETQ come from the germline V gene. The length of the CDR3 is 16 residues. CDR3 protein: CASTLPVAGQTDTQYF.

The chain uses TRBV27 and TRBJ2-7. This CDR3 is 13 amino acids long. CDR1 is MNHEY and CDR2 is SMNVEV in the germline V gene (reference sequence). CDR3 sequence: CASSPGTYYEQYF.

The chain uses TRBV6-5 and TRBJ2-3; as DNA is missing, the TRBD1 call by TCRdb cannot be tested. Germline V gene sequence: CDR1 MNHEY, CDR2 SVGAGI. The CDR3 runs to 16 residues. The CDR3: CASSVTGGAGTDTQYF.